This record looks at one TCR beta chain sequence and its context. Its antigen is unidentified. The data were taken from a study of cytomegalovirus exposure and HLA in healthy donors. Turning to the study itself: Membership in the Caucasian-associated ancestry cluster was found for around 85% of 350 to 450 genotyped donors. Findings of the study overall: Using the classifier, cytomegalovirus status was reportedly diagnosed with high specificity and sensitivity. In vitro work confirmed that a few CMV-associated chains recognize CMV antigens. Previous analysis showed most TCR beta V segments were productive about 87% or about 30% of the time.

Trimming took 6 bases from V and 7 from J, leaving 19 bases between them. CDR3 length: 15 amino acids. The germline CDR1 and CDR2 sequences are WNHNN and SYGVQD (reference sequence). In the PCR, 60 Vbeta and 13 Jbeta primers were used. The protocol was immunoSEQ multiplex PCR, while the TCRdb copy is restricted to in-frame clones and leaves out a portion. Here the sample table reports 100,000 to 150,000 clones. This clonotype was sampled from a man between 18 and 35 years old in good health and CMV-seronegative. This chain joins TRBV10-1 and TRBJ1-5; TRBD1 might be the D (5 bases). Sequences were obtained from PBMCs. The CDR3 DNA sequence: TGCGCCAGCAGGGGGGGTTGGGGAGGATACCAGCCCCAGCATTTT. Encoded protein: CASRGGWGGYQPQHF.